These T cell receptor beta chains were read from a single sample in a study of blood T cell repertoires in COVID-19. Sequencing used immunoSEQ multiplex PCR; TCRdb keeps in-frame clones, though not all of them. Here the sample spans 300,000 to 400,000 clones, around 87% being singletons. The sequenced sample consisted of peripheral blood. All receptors derive from a man between 50 and 59 years old with active or convalescent COVID-19. Each CDR3 is given with its conserved first and last residue. The D gene is left open where the match is weak. Not all rows give a size; the values are once, few, many and, for expanded clones, a class.

clone size | D gene | J gene | V gene | CDR3 DNA | CDR3 protein
NA | TRBD2 | TRBJ2-1 | TRBV27 | TGTGCCAGCAGTTTATCGACTAGCTCTCTACTTAAGTCCTCCTACAATGAGCAGTTCTTC | CASSLSTSSLLKSSYNEQFF
NA | NA | TRBJ1-2 | TRBV4-3 | TGCGCCAGCTGTACGGCAGGAACGGGGGGCTACACCTTC | CASCTAGTGGYTF
once | NA | TRBJ2-1 | TRBV4-1 | TGCGCCAGCAGCCAACGGACAGTTCGCGATGAGCAGTTCTTC | CASSQRTVRDEQFF
NA | TRBD1 | TRBJ2-7 | TRBV19 | TGTGCCAGTAGTCCTGGGACAGGGAAGTCCTACGAGCAGTACTTC | CASSPGTGKSYEQYF
NA | TRBD1 | TRBJ2-1 | TRBV6-5 | TGTGCCAGCAGTTTTCGGACAGGGGAGGCGTTCTTC | CASSFRTGEAFF
NA | NA | TRBJ2-7 | TRBV15 | TGTGCCACCAGCAGAGGCGTTGGGCACAGTGGCGAGCAGTACTTC | CATSRGVGHSGEQYF
NA | NA | TRBJ1-1 | TRBV6-5 | TGTGCCAGCAGTAGCGACTTGAACACTGAAGCTTTCTTT | CASSSDLNTEAFF
NA | NA | TRBJ1-4 | TRBV2 | TGTGCCAGCACCTCCTCCCTAGGGGCAACTAATGAAAAACTGTTTTTT | CASTSSLGATNEKLFF
NA | TRBD2 | TRBJ2-5 | TRBV27 | TGTGCCAGCGCAACGCGGACTAGCGGGGGGGAAGAGACCCAGTACTTC | CASATRTSGGEETQYF
NA | NA | TRBJ1-4 | TRBV28 | TGTGCCAGCAGTTTGAACGGGAGGGGTGAAAAACTGTTTTTT | CASSLNGRGEKLFF
NA | TRBD2 | TRBJ2-3 | TRBV5-4 | TGTGCCAGCAGCTTGTCTAGCGGGAGGGCAAGGAGCACAGATACGCAGTATTTT | CASSLSSGRARSTDTQYF
few | TRBD1 | TRBJ1-1 | TRBV28 | TGTGCCAGCAGTTTACAGGGGGCTTCAGGTGACACTGAAGCTTTCTTT | CASSLQGASGDTEAFF
NA | NA | TRBJ2-7 | TRBV20-1 | TGCAGTGCTAGAGTAGAGGGGAGGAAGTACTTC | CSARVEGRKYF
NA | NA | TRBJ1-4 | TRBV7-9 | TGTGCCAGCAGCTTAGATGGGCATAATGAAAAACTGTTTTTT | CASSLDGHNEKLFF
NA | NA | TRBJ1-4 | TRBV5-1 | TGCGCCAGCAGCAACAGGGTGGATGATGAAAAACTGTTTTTT | CASSNRVDDEKLFF
NA | TRBD1 | TRBJ1-5 | TRBV6-5 | TGTGCCAGCAGAGACAGGGGGATGAGCAATCAGCCCCAACATTTT | CASRDRGMSNQPQHF
NA | NA | TRBJ2-7 | TRBV4-1 | TGCGCCAGCAGCCAAGATCTAACGAGTAGCACCCCCTACGAGCAGTACTTC | CASSQDLTSSTPYEQYF
NA | TRBD1 | TRBJ2-7 | TRBV5-1 | TGCGCCAGCACCCCAACGACAGGGGTATCCTACGAGCAGTACTTC | CASTPTTGVSYEQYF
NA | TRBD1 | TRBJ1-2 | TRBV27 | TGTGCCAGCAGTACGGGACAGGGGTTTGGTGGCTACACCTTC | CASSTGQGFGGYTF
once | NA | TRBJ2-1 | TRBV20-1 | TGCAGTGCTAGTAGGGGTTACAATGAGCAGTTCTTC | CSASRGYNEQFF